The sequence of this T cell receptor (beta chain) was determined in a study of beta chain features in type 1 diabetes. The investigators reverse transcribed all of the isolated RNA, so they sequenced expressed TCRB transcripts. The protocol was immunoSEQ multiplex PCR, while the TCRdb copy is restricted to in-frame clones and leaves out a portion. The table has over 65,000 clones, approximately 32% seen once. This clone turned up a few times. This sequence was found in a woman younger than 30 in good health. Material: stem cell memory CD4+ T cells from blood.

DNA of the CDR3: TGTGCCAGCAGAATTGGACTAGCGGGGACCCAGTACTTC. Encoded protein: CASRIGLAGTQYF. The V and J genes are TRBV2 and TRBJ2-5; 11 bases agree with TRBD2. The CDR3 contains 13 residues. Germline trimming cut 6 bases from V and 7 bases from J; bases unmatched to any gene: 4. Germline V gene sequence: CDR1 SNHLY, CDR2 FYNNEI.